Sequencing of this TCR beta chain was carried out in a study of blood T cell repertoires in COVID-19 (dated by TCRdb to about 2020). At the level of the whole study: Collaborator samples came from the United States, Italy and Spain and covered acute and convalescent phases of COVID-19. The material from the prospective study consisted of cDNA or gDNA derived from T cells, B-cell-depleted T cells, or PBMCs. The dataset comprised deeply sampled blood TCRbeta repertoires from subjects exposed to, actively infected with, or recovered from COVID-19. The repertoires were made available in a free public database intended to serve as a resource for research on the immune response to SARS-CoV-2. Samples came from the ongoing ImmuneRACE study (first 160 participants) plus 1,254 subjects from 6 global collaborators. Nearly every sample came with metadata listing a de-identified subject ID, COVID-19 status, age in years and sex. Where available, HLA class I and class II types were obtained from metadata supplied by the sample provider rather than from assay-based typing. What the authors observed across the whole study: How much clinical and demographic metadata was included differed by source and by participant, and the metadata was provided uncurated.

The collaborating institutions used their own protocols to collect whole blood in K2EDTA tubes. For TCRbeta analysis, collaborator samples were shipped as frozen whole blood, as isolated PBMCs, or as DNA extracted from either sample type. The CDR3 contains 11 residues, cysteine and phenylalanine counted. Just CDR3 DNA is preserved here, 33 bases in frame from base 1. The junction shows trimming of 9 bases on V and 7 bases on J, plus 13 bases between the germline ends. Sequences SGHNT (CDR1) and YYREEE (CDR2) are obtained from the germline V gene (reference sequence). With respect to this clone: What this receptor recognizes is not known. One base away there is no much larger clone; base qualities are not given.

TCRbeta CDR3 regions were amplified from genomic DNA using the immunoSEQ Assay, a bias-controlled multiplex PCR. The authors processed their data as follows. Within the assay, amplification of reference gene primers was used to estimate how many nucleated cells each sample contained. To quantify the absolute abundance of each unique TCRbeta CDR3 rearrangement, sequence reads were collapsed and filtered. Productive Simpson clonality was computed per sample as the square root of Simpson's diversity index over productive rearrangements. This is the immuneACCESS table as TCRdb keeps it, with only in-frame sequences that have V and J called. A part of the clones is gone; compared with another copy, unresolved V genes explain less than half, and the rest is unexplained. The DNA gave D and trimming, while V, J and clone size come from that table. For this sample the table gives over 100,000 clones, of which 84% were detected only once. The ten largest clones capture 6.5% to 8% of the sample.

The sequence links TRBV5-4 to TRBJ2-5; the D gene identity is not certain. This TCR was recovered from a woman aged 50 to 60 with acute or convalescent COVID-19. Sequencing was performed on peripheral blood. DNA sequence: TGTGCCACCTTTTCGGAGAGGACCCAGTACTTC. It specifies CATFSERTQYF.